The sequence of this T cell receptor beta chain was determined in a study of blood T cell repertoires in COVID-19. After removal of 8 bases from V and 7 bases from J, the junction contained 12 bases not matched to a gene. Germline V gene data show CDR1 as SGHRS and CDR2 as YFSETQ. CDR3 length: 14 amino acids. Only in-frame clones appear in the TCRdb table, and some are missing; sequencing was by immunoSEQ multiplex PCR. The sample has tens of thousands of clones, 88% seen once. V gene TRBV5-1 combines with J gene TRBJ2-1; the match to TRBD2 covers 7 bases. This sequence originates from a man over 45 with active COVID-19. The sequencing input was peripheral blood. As DNA, the CDR3 is TGCGCCAGTGAGCGGGGTCTAACGGGAAATGAGCAGTTCTTC. It translates to CASERGLTGNEQFF.